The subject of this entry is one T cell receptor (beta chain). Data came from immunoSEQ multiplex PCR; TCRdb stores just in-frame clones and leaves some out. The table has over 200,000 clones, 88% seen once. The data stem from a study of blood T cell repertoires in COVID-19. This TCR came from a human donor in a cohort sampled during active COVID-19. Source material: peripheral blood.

The CDR3 loop is CASSVTVQGDEQYF. In DNA form, the CDR3 reads TGTGCCAGTAGTGTGACTGTCCAGGGGGACGAGCAGTACTTC. The rearrangement uses TRBV19 and TRBJ2-7, with 7 bases lining up with TRBD1. From germline, CDR1 is LNHDA and CDR2 SQIVND (reference sequence). Trimming took 5 bases from V and 5 from J; bases not matched to a gene: 9. This CDR3 is 14 amino acids long.